These T cell receptor beta chains were read from a single sample in a study of cytomegalovirus exposure and HLA in healthy donors. Sequenced by immunoSEQ multiplex PCR; TCRdb stores in-frame clones only, minus some. Its table lists 95,000 to 150,000 clones. The specimen sequenced was PBMCs. Every receptor here comes from a man younger than 35 in good health and CMV-seronegative. The CDR3 runs from the conserved cysteine through the conserved F or W. Each record gives: D gene, J gene, V gene, CDR3 protein, CDR3 DNA. The D gene is left open where the match is weak.

d_gene: .
j_gene: TRBJ2-5
v_gene: TRBV7-9
CDR3aa: CASSLVSLGRETQYF
CDR3nt: TGTGCCAGCAGCTTAGTGTCCCTAGGGAGGGAGACCCAGTACTTC

d_gene: TRBD2
j_gene: TRBJ2-7
v_gene: TRBV9
CDR3aa: CASSASGTSGSQQYF
CDR3nt: TGTGCCAGCAGCGCCTCCGGGACTAGCGGGAGCCAGCAGTACTTC

d_gene: TRBD1
j_gene: TRBJ2-1
v_gene: TRBV9
CDR3aa: CASSAGGADYNEQFF
CDR3nt: TGTGCCAGCAGCGCAGGGGGCGCTGATTACAATGAGCAGTTCTTC

d_gene: .
j_gene: TRBJ2-7
v_gene: TRBV10-1
CDR3aa: CASSEFHRENEQYF
CDR3nt: TGCGCCAGCAGTGAGTTCCATCGGGAGAACGAGCAGTACTTC

d_gene: .
j_gene: TRBJ2-6
v_gene: TRBV19
CDR3aa: CASTGAGANVLTF
CDR3nt: TGTGCCAGTACGGGGGCTGGGGCCAACGTCCTGACTTTC

d_gene: TRBD2
j_gene: TRBJ2-1
v_gene: TRBV9
CDR3aa: CASSIDILAGGEQFF
CDR3nt: TGTGCCAGCAGCATAGACATTCTAGCGGGAGGTGAGCAGTTCTTC

d_gene: TRBD1
j_gene: TRBJ1-2
v_gene: TRBV18
CDR3aa: CASSEDRGGGYTF
CDR3nt: TGTGCCAGCTCAGAGGACAGGGGAGGTGGCTACACCTTC

d_gene: TRBD1
j_gene: TRBJ2-7
v_gene: TRBV6-1
CDR3aa: CASSDLGTGTEQYF
CDR3nt: TGTGCCAGCAGTGATCTGGGGACAGGGACCGAGCAGTACTTC

d_gene: TRBD1
j_gene: TRBJ2-1
v_gene: TRBV5-6
CDR3aa: CASSSQDRDDSYNEQFF
CDR3nt: TGTGCCAGCAGCTCACAGGACAGGGATGACTCCTACAATGAGCAGTTCTTC

d_gene: TRBD2
j_gene: TRBJ2-1
v_gene: TRBV15
CDR3aa: CATSRGAGESGNEQFF
CDR3nt: TGTGCCACCAGCAGAGGAGCGGGAGAGTCGGGCAATGAGCAGTTCTTC

d_gene: .
j_gene: TRBJ2-1
v_gene: TRBV4-1
CDR3aa: CASSQISGIPDNEQFF
CDR3nt: TGCGCCAGCAGCCAAATATCAGGCATACCGGACAATGAGCAGTTCTTC

d_gene: TRBD2
j_gene: TRBJ2-7
v_gene: TRBV25-1
CDR3aa: CASSEKLAGFYEQYF
CDR3nt: TGTGCCAGCAGTGAAAAACTAGCGGGGTTTTACGAGCAGTACTTC

d_gene: TRBD2
j_gene: TRBJ2-7
v_gene: TRBV19
CDR3aa: CASMGLAGAERYEQYF
CDR3nt: TGTGCCAGTATGGGACTAGCGGGTGCGGAGAGGTACGAGCAGTACTTC

d_gene: .
j_gene: TRBJ1-3
v_gene: TRBV6-5
CDR3aa: CASSPGTIGNTIYF
CDR3nt: TGTGCCAGCAGTCCCGGGACTATCGGAAACACCATATATTTT

d_gene: .
j_gene: TRBJ2-7
v_gene: TRBV2
CDR3aa: CASTLSYEQYF
CDR3nt: TGTGCCAGCACCTTATCCTACGAGCAGTACTTC

d_gene: .
j_gene: TRBJ1-1
v_gene: TRBV6-1
CDR3aa: CASYSLRGDTEAFF
CDR3nt: TGTGCCAGCTACAGCCTTCGGGGGGACACTGAAGCTTTCTTT

d_gene: .
j_gene: TRBJ1-4
v_gene: TRBV28
CDR3aa: CASSFQLEKLFF
CDR3nt: TGTGCCAGCAGTTTTCAGTTAGAAAAACTGTTTTTT

d_gene: .
j_gene: TRBJ2-1
v_gene: TRBV5-1
CDR3aa: CASAEAGSSYNEQFF
CDR3nt: TGCGCCTCAGCGGAGGCGGGATCATCCTACAATGAGCAGTTCTTC

d_gene: TRBD1
j_gene: TRBJ1-1
v_gene: TRBV28
CDR3aa: CASRGGQGAFLDTEAFF
CDR3nt: TGTGCCAGCAGGGGGGGACAGGGGGCGTTTTTGGACACTGAAGCTTTCTTT

d_gene: TRBD2
j_gene: TRBJ2-7
v_gene: TRBV13
CDR3aa: CASSGTSAPGNF
CDR3nt: TGTGCCAGCAGCGGGACTAGCGCCCCTGGGAACTTC

d_gene: .
j_gene: TRBJ2-5
v_gene: TRBV15
CDR3aa: CATSRGPQETQYF
CDR3nt: TGTGCCACCAGCAGAGGGCCCCAAGAGACCCAGTACTTC

d_gene: TRBD2
j_gene: TRBJ2-1
v_gene: TRBV9
CDR3aa: CASSVEAGSYNEQFF
CDR3nt: TGTGCCAGCAGCGTAGAAGCGGGGTCCTACAATGAGCAGTTCTTC

d_gene: TRBD1
j_gene: TRBJ1-4
v_gene: TRBV7-6
CDR3aa: CASTLLAGGEKLFF
CDR3nt: TGTGCCAGCACCCTGTTGGCAGGGGGTGAAAAACTGTTTTTT

d_gene: TRBD2
j_gene: TRBJ2-5
v_gene: TRBV28
CDR3aa: CASNSPGRGETQYF
CDR3nt: TGTGCCAGCAACAGCCCCGGGAGGGGAGAGACCCAGTACTTC

d_gene: .
j_gene: TRBJ2-7
v_gene: TRBV21-1
CDR3aa: CASTGGLGVYEQYF
CDR3nt: TGTGCCAGCACCGGGGGTTTGGGAGTCTACGAGCAGTACTTC

d_gene: .
j_gene: TRBJ2-7
v_gene: TRBV19
CDR3aa: CASSSSGYEQYF
CDR3nt: TGTGCCAGTAGCTCCTCAGGATACGAGCAGTACTTC

d_gene: .
j_gene: TRBJ2-5
v_gene: TRBV7-9
CDR3aa: CASSFSQIFQETQYF
CDR3nt: TGTGCCAGCAGCTTCTCCCAGATTTTCCAAGAGACCCAGTACTTC

d_gene: .
j_gene: TRBJ2-7
v_gene: TRBV14
CDR3aa: CASSPQGGIPYEQYF
CDR3nt: TGTGCCAGCAGCCCTCAAGGAGGGATCCCCTACGAGCAGTACTTC

d_gene: .
j_gene: TRBJ2-7
v_gene: TRBV5-1
CDR3aa: CASSFGQWYEQYF
CDR3nt: TGCGCCAGCAGCTTTGGACAGTGGTACGAGCAGTACTTC

d_gene: TRBD2
j_gene: TRBJ2-7
v_gene: TRBV28
CDR3aa: CASSSLAGESEQYF
CDR3nt: TGTGCCAGCAGTTCTCTAGCGGGAGAGAGCGAGCAGTACTTC

d_gene: TRBD1
j_gene: TRBJ1-4
v_gene: TRBV7-9
CDR3aa: CASSPDRGQGGTNEKLFF
CDR3nt: TGTGCCAGCAGCCCGGACAGGGGGCAAGGGGGAACTAATGAAAAACTGTTTTTT

d_gene: TRBD2
j_gene: TRBJ2-1
v_gene: TRBV5-5
CDR3aa: CASSLTGTSGRNEQFF
CDR3nt: TGTGCCAGCAGCTTGACCGGGACTAGCGGGCGGAATGAGCAGTTCTTC

d_gene: TRBD2
j_gene: TRBJ2-1
v_gene: TRBV19
CDR3aa: CASSLAGVGEQFF
CDR3nt: TGTGCCAGTAGTTTAGCGGGAGTTGGAGAGCAGTTCTTC

d_gene: .
j_gene: TRBJ1-1
v_gene: TRBV20-1
CDR3aa: CSPSMNTEAFF
CDR3nt: TGCAGCCCATCCATGAACACTGAAGCTTTCTTT

d_gene: .
j_gene: TRBJ1-3
v_gene: TRBV28
CDR3aa: CASGRWGNTIYF
CDR3nt: TGTGCCAGCGGTAGATGGGGAAACACCATATATTTT

d_gene: .
j_gene: TRBJ2-3
v_gene: TRBV9
CDR3aa: CASSAHGLATDTQYF
CDR3nt: TGTGCCAGCAGCGCCCATGGCCTAGCGACAGATACGCAGTATTTT